The 20 T cell receptor beta chains below were found in one sample sequenced in a study of regulatory T cells in long-lasting Graves disease. Time point noted: persistent/refractory GD, antithyroid drugs over 5 years with positive TRAb. The TCR library was prepared using RNA isolated from PBMCs. For TCR beta, libraries came from iRepertoire HTBI primers and Arm-PCR of CDR3 regions. TCRdb fed the multiplex PCR reads into MiXCR, producing one record per CDR3 protein. The sample lists 390,000 or so distinct CDR3 sequences; roughly 20% were seen once. The source was peripheral blood mononuclear cells (PBMCs), collected when the disease was refractory, from a patient treated with antithyroid drugs. Every receptor here comes from a woman in her forties with Graves disease.

The chain combines TRBV5-1 with TRBJ2-4, with unresolved D. This CDR3 spans 13 amino acids. Germline CDR1 reads SGHRS; CDR2 reads YFSETQ. Trimming took 0 bases from V and 12 from J, leaving 13 bases between them. This CDR3 is CASSLAGLSAQYF. CDR3 bases: TGCGCCAGCAGCTTGGCCGGCCTGTCGGCTCAGTACTTC.

This clonotype came up many times. V is TRBV2 and J is TRBJ2-7; the D is unclear. Deletions cut 6 bases from V and 0 bases from J, with 9 bases between. Germline CDR1 is SNHLY and CDR2 is FYNNEI. CDR3 length: 13 residues. The CDR3 coding sequence is TGTGCCAGCAGGGAGTGGTACTCCTACGAGCAGTACTTC. Protein product: CASREWYSYEQYF.

About this clonotype itself: The junction differs from germline at one of its ends, possibly a read error. The chain recombines TRBV12-3 or TRBV12-4 with TRBJ2-5, with 10 bases matching TRBD2. The CDR3 runs 14 residues. The CDR3 protein is CASSVAGGVETQYF. The CDR3 nucleotides read TGTGCCAGCAGTGTAGCGGGAGGAGTGGAGACCCAGTACTTC.

Only a few counts were recorded for this clonotype. The J gene is TRBJ2-7, the V gene TRBV20-1; D is undetermined. The CDR3 spans 13 residues. CDR1 and CDR2 from the germline V gene are DFQATT and SNEGSKA (reference sequence). Trimming left V 6 bases short and J 0 bases short, with 12 bases between. In nucleotides, the CDR3 is TGCAGTGCCGACCAAGGCCACTCCTACGAGCAGTACTTC. As protein: CSADQGHSYEQYF.

This clonotype has a handful of counts. The rearrangement joins TRBV18 to TRBJ2-7, with D tentatively TRBD1 (5 bases). The CDR3 contains 14 residues. Germline V gene lookup returns CDR1 KGHSH and CDR2 LQKENI. V was pared by 4 bases and J by 2 bases, with 12 bases between. Here the CDR3 reads CASSRRAQPYEQYF. The CDR3 coding sequence is TGTGCCAGCTCACGCAGGGCCCAACCCTACGAGCAGTACTTC. The whole variable domain, remainder taken from reference TRBV18 and TRBJ2-7, is NAGVMQNPRHLVRRRGQEARLRCSPMKGHSHVYWYRQLPEEGLKFMVYLQKENIIDESGMPKERFSAEFPKEGPSILRIQQVVRGDSAAYFCASSRRAQPYEQYFGPGTRLTVT.

This clonotype was observed at least ten times. The CDR3 DNA sequence: TGTGCCAGCAGCTCAAGGGGTATTACTGGGGAGCTGTTTTTT. It translates to CASSSRGITGELFF. The V and J genes are TRBV11-1 and TRBJ2-2; D is perhaps TRBD1 (5 bases). The CDR3 has 14 amino acids. Deletions cut 4 bases from V and 8 bases from J, with 14 bases between. Germline V lookup: CDR1 SGHAT, CDR2 FQDESV (reference sequence).

The rearrangement uses TRBV12-3 or TRBV12-4 and TRBJ1-2, with 8 bases matching TRBD1. The CDR3 extends over 13 amino acids. Trimming at V came to 5 bases and at J to 8 bases, leaving 7 bases not matched to a gene. CDR3 sequence (DNA): TGTGCCAGCAGTCGCGGACAGGGTAGAGGCTACACCTTC. Translated, it gives CASSRGQGRGYTF.

The chain recombines TRBV28 with TRBJ1-4; 11 bases are a match to TRBD1. CDR3 size: 15 residues. The V segment lost 6 bases and the J segment 8 bases; nucleotides outside the gene matches: 8. Germline loops: CDR1 MDHEN, CDR2 SYDVKM. CDR3: CASRLPGQGDEKLFF. DNA of the CDR3: TGTGCCAGCAGATTACCGGGACAGGGGGACGAAAAACTGTTTTTT.

This clonotype was recorded at least ten times. The chain is built from TRBV2 and TRBJ2-7, with 9 bases fitting TRBD1. This CDR3 comprises 16 residues. From germline, CDR1 is SNHLY and CDR2 FYNNEI. With 4 bases clipped from V and 0 bases from J, the junction kept 7 bases outside the gene matches. The CDR3 nucleotides are TGTGCCAGCAGTGCTTTCCGGGACAGGGCCTCCTACGAGCAGTACTTC. It encodes CASSAFRDRASYEQYF.

In this sample, this clonotype turned up a few times. This sequence joins TRBV6-2 or TRBV6-3 and TRBJ2-7, with a possible D match to TRBD1 (5 bases). Per the germline V gene, CDR1 is MNHEY and CDR2 is SVGEGT. V shed 4 bases and J shed 6 bases, with 16 bases lying between them. CDR3 length: 14 residues. CDR3 region: CASSWVTQGTEQYF. The CDR3, as DNA: TGTGCCAGCAGTTGGGTTACCCAGGGAACCGAGCAGTACTTC.

The V and J genes are TRBV5-1 and TRBJ2-2, with D possibly being TRBD2 (6 bases). The CDR3 has 14 amino acids. Germline V CDR1 and CDR2: SGHRS, YFSETQ. The V end lost 1 base, the J end lost 6 bases, and 10 bases lay between the germline ends. CDR3 bases: TGCGCCAGCAGCTTGTTGGGGGGAGCCGGGGAGCTGTTTTTT. Translation: CASSLLGGAGELFF.

The rearrangement uses TRBV7-9 and TRBJ2-1, with a tentative D call TRBD2 (5 bases). Germline-derived CDR1 and CDR2 are SEHNR and FQNEAQ (reference sequence). V was cut by 6 bases and J by 12 bases, with 18 bases left in between. CDR3 size: 13 residues. The DNA for the CDR3 is TGTGCCAGCAGGCGGACTCCCCCATCGGGGCAGTTCTTC. The encoded protein is CASRRTPPSGQFF.

The chain recombines TRBV7-9 with TRBJ1-2; perhaps TRBD1 as D (6 bases). The germline V gene has CDR1 SEHNR and CDR2 FQNEAQ (reference sequence). V was pared by 3 bases and J by 8 bases, with 19 bases between. The CDR3 spans 15 residues. The CDR3: CASSFADSLPGGYTF. CDR3 bases: TGTGCCAGCAGCTTCGCGGACAGCCTCCCTGGGGGCTACACCTTC.

Concerning this clonotype itself: The junction does not match germline at one end; this may be a read error. V is TRBV5-4 and J is TRBJ2-5; 14 bases fit TRBD2. The CDR3 extends over 17 amino acids. Germline assignment: CDR1 SGHNT and CDR2 YYREEE (reference sequence). The CDR3 spells CASSTPGLAGAQVTQYF. The CDR3 DNA sequence: TGTGCCAGCAGTACTCCGGGACTAGCGGGAGCGCAAGTGACCCAGTACTTC.

This clonotype occurred a few times. The V call is TRBV5-1, the J call TRBJ1-1, with D unresolved. Germline V gene sequence: CDR1 SGHRS, CDR2 YFSETQ. Trimming left V 1 base short and J 7 bases short, with 11 bases between. This CDR3 has 13 residues. This CDR3 reads CASSLYEGLEAFF. The CDR3 region has the DNA TGCGCCAGCAGCTTGTATGAGGGCCTTGAAGCTTTCTTT.

This chain joins TRBV27 and TRBJ2-7, with D hard to call. This CDR3 region has 13 residues. Germline lookup yields CDR1 MNHEY and CDR2 SMNVEV (reference sequence). V was shortened by 2 bases and J by 2 bases, with 7 bases between the two germline ends. This chain's CDR3 is CASSLTYTYEQYF. The CDR3 region has the DNA TGTGCCAGCAGTTTAACATATACCTACGAGCAGTACTTC.

This clonotype was seen repeatedly, ten times or more. The V gene is TRBV28, the J gene TRBJ2-7, with 7 bases aligning to TRBD2. The CDR3 has 14 residues. Looked up from germline, CDR1 is MDHEN and CDR2 is SYDVKM. V trimming: 3 bases; J trimming: 2 bases; junction bases outside the gene matches: 4. CDR3 residues: CASSFRGTTYEQYF. Written as DNA, the CDR3 is TGTGCCAGCAGTTTTCGGGGGACTACCTACGAGCAGTACTTC. The whole variable domain, filled in from reference TRBV28 and TRBJ2-7, reads DVKVTQSSRYLVKRTGEKVFLECVQDMDHENMFWYRQDPGLGLRLIYFSYDVKMKEKGDIPEGYSVSREKKERFSLILESASTNQTSMYLCASSFRGTTYEQYFGPGTRLTVT.

Note on this clonotype: A much larger clonotype is one base distant, so this may be a read error. The rearrangement uses TRBV11-2 and TRBJ1-4; D gene unclear. The CDR3 is 15 amino acids. V lost 2 bases to trimming and J lost 8 bases, with 15 bases between them. Germline CDR1 is SGHAT and CDR2 is FQNNGV. Here the CDR3 DNA reads TGTGCCAGCAGCTTATTTGGAGGGCTGGGCGAAAAACTGTTTTTT. Translating gives CASSLFGGLGEKLFF.

In its sample, this clonotype was seen many times. The chain employs TRBV7-9 and TRBJ1-1; D perhaps matches TRBD1 (5 bases). CDR1 and CDR2 from the germline V gene are SEHNR and FQNEAQ (reference sequence). Trimming stripped 6 bases from V and 7 bases from J, with 12 bases between. CDR3 length: 12 amino acids. CDR3 nucleotide sequence: TGTGCCAGCAGATCGGCAGGGTTTGAAGCTTTCTTT. Residues: CASRSAGFEAFF.

V is TRBV14 and J is TRBJ2-7, with 8 bases fitting TRBD1. This CDR3 is 14 amino acids long. J gave up 2 bases and V 10 bases, and 10 bases lay outside the gene matches. CDR1 and CDR2 (germline): SGHDN, FVKESK. The CDR3, as DNA: TGTGCCACCTCCTTCGGACAGGGCCCCTACGAGCAGTACTTC. Translated: CATSFGQGPYEQYF.